The TCR beta chain under discussion was sequenced for a study of Graves' ophthalmopathy and Graves' hyperthyroidism. Study overall: Peripheral blood (taken before any treatment) was collected at initial diagnosis. Overall study findings and caveats: In separating ophthalmopathy from stable hyperthyroidism, a 13-signature model achieved 85% to 90% sensitivity and about 80% specificity. The blood repertoire also included most expanded thyroid clonotypes above 0.001 frequency.

RNA transcripts served as template for amplifying TCR beta CDR3 sequences. Following a first-round RT-PCR that used HTBI primers, a second-round multiplex PCR was carried out. TCRdb fed the multiplex PCR reads into MiXCR, producing one record per CDR3 protein. The sample yields under 800,000 distinct CDR3 sequences, approximately 22% seen once. Only newly diagnosed hyperthyroidism patients aged 18 to 65, with under 2 months' duration, were enrolled. Looked up from germline, CDR1 is LNHDA and CDR2 is SQIVND (reference sequence). This CDR3 comprises 14 residues. This clonotype was picked up a small number of times. The antigen remains unidentified. One end of the junction is discordant with germline, which a read error may explain.

Specimen: peripheral blood. The genes are TRBV19 and TRBJ2-5; 12 bases match TRBD2. The receptor's source is a woman aged 18-35 years with stable Graves' hyperthyroidism. Some clones in this sample may be carry-over from other donors' samples. The CDR3 loop reads CASTLLGLAGPVVF. The CDR3 region has the DNA TGTGCCAGTACCCTCCTCGGACTAGCGGGGCCGGTGGTCTTC.